This T cell receptor (beta chain) emerged from a study of radiation and T cells in renal cell carcinoma. Study-level results: Tumor samples were small regions of around 0.91 g. Irradiated tumors had higher TCR clonality than control tumors. Dominant CDR3 motifs were more common in irradiated tumors than controls.

This clone was picked up a small number of times. Its antigen is as yet unknown. Other DNA sequences in this sample translate to the same CDR3. The protocol was immunoSEQ multiplex PCR, while the TCRdb copy is restricted to in-frame clones and leaves out a portion. The sample has roughly 13,000 clones; 55% to 70% are singletons. This sample's treatment: treatment-naive control, cytoreductive nephrectomy. CDR3 length: 17 residues. Germline loops: CDR1 SGHDN, CDR2 FVKESK. V lost 0 bases to trimming and J lost 5 bases; unmatched junction nucleotides: 9. This chain joins TRBV14 and TRBJ2-2, with TRBD2 matching over 7 bases. The sequence was collected from a man between 45 and 60 years old with renal cell carcinoma. This specimen was tumor tissue, taken from a patient whose treatment was nephrectomy without radiotherapy. In DNA form, the CDR3 reads TGTGCCAGCAGCCAAGATCGTGGGAGGGATTGGACCGGGGAGCTGTTTTTT. The encoded protein is CASSQDRGRDWTGELFF.